The 20 T cell receptor beta chains reported below all come from one sample, sequenced in a study of blood T cell repertoires in COVID-19. Produced via immunoSEQ multiplex PCR; TCRdb's table is partial and in-frame only. This sample has some 220,000 clones; roughly 81% occur once, and the top ten carry over 2.5%. The sequencing sample was made of peripheral blood. The receptor set was obtained from a man over 45 who had recovered from COVID-19.

The gene calls are TRBV3-1 (or the pseudogene TRBV3-2) and TRBJ2-1, with D possibly TRBD1 on 5 matching bases. The V and J ends lost 3 bases and 6 bases respectively, with 24 bases between them. Germline V gene lookup returns CDR1 LGHDT and CDR2 YNNKEL (reference sequence). The CDR3 runs 18 residues. The CDR3 DNA sequence: TGTGCCAGCAGCCATTCCCTATTGGGGCTCCCCCGAGCCAATGAGCAGTTCTTC. Its protein is CASSHSLLGLPRANEQFF.

The chain employs TRBV2 and TRBJ2-7; TRBD1 aligns across 7 bases. The germline V gene encodes CDR1 SNHLY and CDR2 FYNNEI. J lost 4 bases, V lost 5 bases, and 11 bases had no gene match. There are 15 residues in the CDR3. CDR3 sequence reads: CASSSHQGTVYEQYF. For the CDR3, the DNA is TGTGCCAGCAGTAGTCACCAAGGGACAGTATACGAGCAGTACTTC.

The chain joins TRBV10-3 to TRBJ2-7; TRBD2 might be the D (9 bases). V lost 7 bases, J lost 3 bases, and 19 bases lay in between. The CDR3 totals 15 residues. Germline-derived CDR1 and CDR2 are ENHRY and SYGVKD. The chain's CDR3 is CAIKAGGQGYYEQYF. CDR3 nucleotide sequence: TGTGCCATCAAAGCGGGAGGACAGGGATACTACGAGCAGTACTTC.

The chain carries TRBV29-1 and TRBJ2-1, with TRBD2 matching 16 bases. V was pared by 7 bases and J by 7 bases, with 7 bases of the junction left unmatched. The length of the CDR3 is 15 residues. Per the germline V gene, CDR1 is SQVTM and CDR2 is ANQGSEA. The CDR3 protein is CSAGTSGRENNEQFF. The CDR3 DNA is TGCAGCGCCGGGACTAGCGGGAGGGAAAATAATGAGCAGTTCTTC.

The chain links TRBV5-1 to TRBJ1-3; D perhaps matches TRBD1 (5 bases). CDR3 size: 14 residues. V lost 3 bases and J 2 bases, leaving 9 bases between the germline ends. Germline V gene data show CDR1 as SGHRS and CDR2 as YFSETQ. The CDR3 region has the DNA TGCGCCAGCAGCTCTGACAGACCTGGAAACACCATATATTTT. Translated: CASSSDRPGNTIYF.

This clone came up once. V gene TRBV27 combines with J gene TRBJ2-7; tentatively, D is TRBD2 (5 bases). CDR3 length: 15 residues. Germline V gene sequence: CDR1 MNHEY, CDR2 SMNVEV (reference sequence). V was trimmed by 1 base and J by 0 bases, leaving 10 bases between them. The CDR3 DNA sequence: TGTGCCAGCAGTTTATTTCCGGGGAGCTCCTACGAGCAGTACTTC. Residues: CASSLFPGSSYEQYF.

The chain employs TRBV7-9 and TRBJ1-4; 11 positions agree with TRBD1. The CDR3 is made up of 15 amino acids. Germline values: CDR1 SEHNR, CDR2 FQNEAQ (reference sequence). The V and J ends lost 4 bases and 8 bases, in that order; junction bases with no gene match: 6. The CDR3 region has the DNA TGTGCCAGCAGCTCCGGACAGGGGGCATCGGAAAAACTGTTTTTT. It codes for CASSSGQGASEKLFF.

The CDR3 here is CASSYSATGLNEKLFF. The CDR3 DNA reads TGTGCCAGCAGTTACTCGGCGACAGGTCTTAATGAAAAACTGTTTTTT. This sequence joins TRBV6-5 and TRBJ1-4, with TRBD1 as a possible D gene (6 bases). Trimming pared 0 bases from V and 4 bases from J, leaving 12 bases between. CDR1 and CDR2 from the germline V gene are MNHEY and SVGAGI. The CDR3 runs 16 residues.

The chain employs TRBV28 and TRBJ1-1, with D maybe TRBD1 (5 bases). This CDR3 contains 12 residues. Trimming took off 5 bases at V and 6 bases at J, with 10 bases between the two ends. CDR1 MDHEN and CDR2 SYDVKM come from the germline V gene. CDR3 sequence: CASSAGLPEAFF. Written as DNA, the CDR3 is TGTGCCAGCAGTGCAGGGTTGCCTGAAGCTTTCTTT.

This chain joins TRBV5-5 and TRBJ2-1; 11 bases map to TRBD2. This CDR3 region has 18 residues. Trimming cost V 0 bases and J 0 bases; bases outside gene matches: 5. The germline V gene encodes CDR1 SGHKS and CDR2 YYEKEE (reference sequence). CDR3 amino acids: CASSLGASGRFSYNEQFF. The CDR3 bases are TGTGCCAGCAGCTTGGGGGCTAGCGGGAGGTTCTCCTACAATGAGCAGTTCTTC. The entire variable domain, with the rest obtained from reference TRBV5-5 and TRBJ2-1, is as follows: DAGVTQSPTHLIKTRGQQVTLRCSPISGHKSVSWYQQVLGQGPQFIFQYYEKEERGRGNFPDRFSARQFPNYSSELNVNALLLGDSALYLCASSLGASGRFSYNEQFFGPGTRLTVL.

This chain joins TRBV4-1 and TRBJ2-1, with 7 bases identical to TRBD1. CDR3 size: 16 residues. V lost 4 bases to trimming and J lost 5 bases; unmatched junction nucleotides: 11. CDR1 is MGHRA, CDR2 YSYEKL, per germline. As DNA, the CDR3 is TGCGCCAGCAGCCCTGCAGAGGGGGCGCGGAACAATGAGCAGTTCTTC. Its translation: CASSPAEGARNNEQFF.

This clone was picked up a small number of times. The chain carries TRBV30 and TRBJ2-7; 9 bases match TRBD2. Germline trimming cut 3 bases from V and 5 bases from J; bases unmatched to any gene: 14. Per germline, CDR1 GTSNPN and CDR2 SVGIG (reference sequence). There are 16 residues in the CDR3. The CDR3 DNA reads as TGTGCCTGGAGGGCCTTGGCGTTCCCTAGCGGGAACGAGCAGTACTTC. This sequence encodes CAWRALAFPSGNEQYF.

This chain links TRBV10-1 with TRBJ2-3; 7 nucleotides line up with TRBD2. The germline V gene has CDR1 WNHNN and CDR2 SYGVQD (reference sequence). The trim removed 4 bases at V and 0 bases at J, leaving 4 bases unmatched. The CDR3 runs to 15 residues. The CDR3 spells CASSALASSTDTQYF. As DNA, the CDR3 is TGCGCCAGCAGTGCACTAGCGAGTAGCACAGATACGCAGTATTTT.

This rearrangement joins TRBV3-1 (or the pseudogene TRBV3-2) to TRBJ1-1; 7 bases match TRBD1. Germline lookup yields CDR1 LGHDT and CDR2 YNNKEL (reference sequence). Trimming at V came to 2 bases and at J to 4 bases, leaving 7 bases not matched to a gene. This CDR3 spans 15 amino acids. Here the CDR3 reads CASSQRQGAGTEAFF. DNA of the CDR3: TGTGCCAGCAGCCAAAGACAGGGTGCGGGCACTGAAGCTTTCTTT.

The chain combines TRBV9 with TRBJ2-7; D is possibly TRBD1 (6 bases). The CDR3 has 13 residues. Germline assignment: CDR1 SGDLS and CDR2 YYNGEE. Trimming removed 1 base from V and 6 bases from J, with 11 bases in between. CDR3 in amino acids: CASSVTGLSEQYF. CDR3 sequence (DNA): TGTGCCAGCAGCGTAACAGGGCTGAGCGAGCAGTACTTC.

V is TRBV14 and J is TRBJ1-1, with 7 bases matching TRBD1. Germline V lookup: CDR1 SGHDN, CDR2 FVKESK. CDR3 length: 16 residues. V lost 0 bases, J lost 3 bases, and 7 bases stayed unmatched. The chain's CDR3 is CASSQDGGGGYTEAFF. The DNA for the CDR3 is TGTGCCAGCAGCCAAGATGGAGGGGGCGGGTACACTGAAGCTTTCTTT.

CDR3 nucleotides: TGTGCCAGCAGTGAGGTTTTCGGGAGCAGCAACGAGCAGTACTTC. Protein product: CASSEVFGSSNEQYF. The chain employs TRBV6-1 and TRBJ2-7; the D gene is possibly TRBD2 (6 bases). Trimming took off 3 bases at V and 5 bases at J, with 17 bases between the two ends. CDR1 and CDR2 (germline): MNHNS, SASEGT. CDR3 size: 15 residues.

This chain connects TRBV3-1 (or the pseudogene TRBV3-2) to TRBJ2-3; 14 nucleotides align to TRBD2. V was pared by 4 bases and J by 5 bases, with 8 bases of the junction left unmatched. This CDR3 region has 17 residues. The germline CDR1 and CDR2 sequences are LGHDT and YNNKEL (reference sequence). The CDR3 DNA reads TGTGCCAGCAGCCTTAGACTAGCGGGAGGGCCTCAAGATACGCAGTATTTT. It is translated as CASSLRLAGGPQDTQYF.

The chain combines TRBV7-2 with TRBJ2-2; TRBD1 matches 8 bases. Germline V gene sequence: CDR1 SGHTA, CDR2 FQGNSA. The CDR3 has 16 amino acids. With 5 bases clipped from V and 0 bases from J, the junction kept 5 bases outside the gene matches. As DNA, the CDR3 is TGTGCCAGCAGCCCAGGGGGACAGGCGAACACCGGGGAGCTGTTTTTT. Translation: CASSPGGQANTGELFF.

The chain couples TRBV5-1 to TRBJ1-1; a weak D match, TRBD1 (6 bases). Trimming removed 7 bases from V and 3 bases from J, with 16 bases in between. CDR3 length: 14 amino acids. In germline, CDR1 is SGHRS, CDR2 YFSETQ. The CDR3 sequence: CASSPRQVHTEAFF. CDR3 DNA: TGCGCCAGCTCCCCCCGACAGGTACACACTGAAGCTTTCTTT.